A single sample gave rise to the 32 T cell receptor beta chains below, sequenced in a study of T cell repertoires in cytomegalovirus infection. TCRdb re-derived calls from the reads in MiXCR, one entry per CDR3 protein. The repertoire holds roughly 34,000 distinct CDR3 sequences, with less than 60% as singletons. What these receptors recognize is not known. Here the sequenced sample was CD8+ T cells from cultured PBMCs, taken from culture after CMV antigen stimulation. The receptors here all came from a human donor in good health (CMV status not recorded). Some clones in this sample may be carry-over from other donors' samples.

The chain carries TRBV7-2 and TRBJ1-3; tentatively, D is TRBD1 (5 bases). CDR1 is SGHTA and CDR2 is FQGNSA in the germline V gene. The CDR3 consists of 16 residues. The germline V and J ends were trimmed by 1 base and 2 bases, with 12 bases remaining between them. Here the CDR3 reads CASSLGTGTPGNTIYF. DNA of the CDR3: TGTGCCAGCAGCTTAGGGACCGGGACGCCTGGAAACACCATATATTTT.

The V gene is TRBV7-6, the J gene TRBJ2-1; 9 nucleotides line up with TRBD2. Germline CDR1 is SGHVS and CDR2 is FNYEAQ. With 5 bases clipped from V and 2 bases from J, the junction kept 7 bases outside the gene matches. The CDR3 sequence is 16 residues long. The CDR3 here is CASSRKGLAPYNEQFF. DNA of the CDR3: TGTGCCAGCAGCCGAAAGGGACTAGCCCCCTACAATGAGCAGTTCTTC.

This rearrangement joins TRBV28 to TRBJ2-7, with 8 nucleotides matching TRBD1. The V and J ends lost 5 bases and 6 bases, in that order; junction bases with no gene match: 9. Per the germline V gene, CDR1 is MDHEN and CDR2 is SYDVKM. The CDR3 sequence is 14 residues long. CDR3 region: CASSGGQAHGEQYF. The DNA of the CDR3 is TGTGCCAGCAGTGGGGGACAGGCCCACGGCGAGCAGTACTTC.

Written as DNA, the CDR3 is TGTGCCAGCACCGGAAGGGCGGGGAGCTCCTACAATGAGCAGTTCTTC. Its protein is CASTGRAGSSYNEQFF. The chain uses TRBV7-9 and TRBJ2-1; maybe TRBD2 (6 bases). The germline V gene has CDR1 SEHNR and CDR2 FQNEAQ (reference sequence). Trimming shortened V by 7 bases and J by 0 bases, and 16 bases separated the two germline ends. This CDR3 contains 16 residues. The variable domain in full, with the rest retrieved from reference TRBV7-9 and TRBJ2-1, is DTGVSQNPRHKITKRGQNVTFRCDPISEHNRLYWYRQTLGQGPEFLTYFQNEAQLEKSRLLSDRFSAERPKGSFSTLEIQRTEQGDSAMYLCASTGRAGSSYNEQFFGPGTRLTVL.

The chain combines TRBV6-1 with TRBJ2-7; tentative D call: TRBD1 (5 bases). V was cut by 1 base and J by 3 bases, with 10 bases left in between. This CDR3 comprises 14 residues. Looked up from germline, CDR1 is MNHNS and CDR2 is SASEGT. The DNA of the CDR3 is TGTGCCAGCAGTGAAGGAAAAGGGGACTACGAGCAGTACTTC. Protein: CASSEGKGDYEQYF.

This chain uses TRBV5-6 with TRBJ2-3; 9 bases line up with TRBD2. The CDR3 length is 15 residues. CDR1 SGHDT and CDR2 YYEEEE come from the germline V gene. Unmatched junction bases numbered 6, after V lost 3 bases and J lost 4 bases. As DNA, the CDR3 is TGTGCCAGCAGCTCCGGGACTAGCTCCGCAGATACGCAGTATTTT. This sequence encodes CASSSGTSSADTQYF.

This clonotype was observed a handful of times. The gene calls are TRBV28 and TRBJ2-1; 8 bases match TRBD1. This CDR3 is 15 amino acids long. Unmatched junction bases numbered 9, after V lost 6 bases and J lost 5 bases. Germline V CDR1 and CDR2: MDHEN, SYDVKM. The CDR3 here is CASRLGQGMNNEQFF. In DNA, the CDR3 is TGTGCCAGCAGACTCGGACAGGGAATGAACAATGAGCAGTTCTTC.

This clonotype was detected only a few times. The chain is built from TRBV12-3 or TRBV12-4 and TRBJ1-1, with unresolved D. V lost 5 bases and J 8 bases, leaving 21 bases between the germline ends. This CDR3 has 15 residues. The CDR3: CASSRGSRQVSEAFF. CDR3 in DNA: TGTGCCAGCAGTCGGGGTTCCCGGCAGGTGAGCGAAGCTTTCTTT.

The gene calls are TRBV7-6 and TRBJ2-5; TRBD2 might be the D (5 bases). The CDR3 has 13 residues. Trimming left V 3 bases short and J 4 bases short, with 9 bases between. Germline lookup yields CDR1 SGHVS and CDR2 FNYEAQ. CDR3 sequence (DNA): TGTGCCAGCAGCTTGAGTCGGGGAGAGACCCAGTACTTC. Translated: CASSLSRGETQYF.

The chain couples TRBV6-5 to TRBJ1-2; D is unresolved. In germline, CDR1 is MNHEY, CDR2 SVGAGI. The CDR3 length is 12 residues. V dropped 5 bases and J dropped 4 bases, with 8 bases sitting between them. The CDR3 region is CASSAGGYGYTF. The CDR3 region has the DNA TGTGCCAGCAGTGCCGGCGGCTATGGCTACACCTTC.

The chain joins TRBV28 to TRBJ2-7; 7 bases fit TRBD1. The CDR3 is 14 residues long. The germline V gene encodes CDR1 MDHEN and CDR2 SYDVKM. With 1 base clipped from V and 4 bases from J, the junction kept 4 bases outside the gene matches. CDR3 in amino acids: CASSLSAGGYEQYF. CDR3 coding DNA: TGTGCCAGCAGTTTATCAGCAGGGGGATACGAGCAGTACTTC.

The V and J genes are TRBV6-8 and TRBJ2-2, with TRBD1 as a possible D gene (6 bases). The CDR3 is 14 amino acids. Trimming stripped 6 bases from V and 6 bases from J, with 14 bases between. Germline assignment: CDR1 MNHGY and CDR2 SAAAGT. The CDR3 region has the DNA TGTGCCAGCAGCCAACAGGGAAAGCCCGGGGAGCTGTTTTTT. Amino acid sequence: CASSQQGKPGELFF.

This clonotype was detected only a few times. Here the CDR3 reads CASRVISYGRNQPQHF. The CDR3 bases are TGTGCCAGCCGAGTCATCTCTTACGGCCGCAATCAGCCCCAGCATTTT. The gene calls are TRBV6-1 and TRBJ1-5; D unresolved. The CDR3 runs 16 residues. Germline values: CDR1 MNHNS, CDR2 SASEGT. V was cut by 8 bases and J by 2 bases, with 19 bases left in between.

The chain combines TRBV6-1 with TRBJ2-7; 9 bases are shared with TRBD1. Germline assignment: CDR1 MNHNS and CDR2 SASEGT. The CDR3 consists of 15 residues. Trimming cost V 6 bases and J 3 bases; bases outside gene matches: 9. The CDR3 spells CASRDTTGGNYEQYF. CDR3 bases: TGTGCCAGCAGAGATACGACAGGGGGAAACTACGAGCAGTACTTC.

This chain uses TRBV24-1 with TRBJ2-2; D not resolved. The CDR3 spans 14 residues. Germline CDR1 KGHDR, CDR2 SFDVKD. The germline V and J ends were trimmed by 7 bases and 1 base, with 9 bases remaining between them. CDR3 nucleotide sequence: TGTGCCACCAGGTCCCGGAGGAACACCGGGGAGCTGTTTTTT. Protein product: CATRSRRNTGELFF.

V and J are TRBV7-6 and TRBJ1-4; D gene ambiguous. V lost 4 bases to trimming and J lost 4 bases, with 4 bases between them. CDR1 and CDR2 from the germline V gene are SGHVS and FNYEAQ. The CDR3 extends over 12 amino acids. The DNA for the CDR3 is TGTGCCAGCAGCTCCGTTAATGAAAAACTGTTTTTT. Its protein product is CASSSVNEKLFF.

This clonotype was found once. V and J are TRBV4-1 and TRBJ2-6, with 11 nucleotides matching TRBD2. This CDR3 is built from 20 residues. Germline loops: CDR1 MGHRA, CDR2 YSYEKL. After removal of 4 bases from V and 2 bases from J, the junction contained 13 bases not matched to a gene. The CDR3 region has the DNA TGCGCCAGCAGCCCGACCCCCGAACTAGCGGGGGACCCTGGGGCCAACGTCCTGACTTTC. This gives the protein CASSPTPELAGDPGANVLTF.

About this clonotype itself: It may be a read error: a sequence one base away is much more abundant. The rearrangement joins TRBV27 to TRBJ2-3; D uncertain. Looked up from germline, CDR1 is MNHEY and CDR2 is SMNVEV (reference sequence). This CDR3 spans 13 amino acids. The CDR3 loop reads CASSLVRSDAQYF. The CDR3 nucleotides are TGTGCCAGCAGTTTAGTACGTTCAGATGCGCAGTATTTT.

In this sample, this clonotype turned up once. For the CDR3, the DNA is TGTGCCAGCAGCTTAGACAGCAACACCGGGGAGCTGTTTTTT. It yields the protein CASSLDSNTGELFF. This sequence joins TRBV7-2 and TRBJ2-2; no clear D. The CDR3 loop spans 14 amino acids. V was clipped by 1 base and J by 2 bases, with 5 bases between them. Germline lookup yields CDR1 SGHTA and CDR2 FQGNSA.

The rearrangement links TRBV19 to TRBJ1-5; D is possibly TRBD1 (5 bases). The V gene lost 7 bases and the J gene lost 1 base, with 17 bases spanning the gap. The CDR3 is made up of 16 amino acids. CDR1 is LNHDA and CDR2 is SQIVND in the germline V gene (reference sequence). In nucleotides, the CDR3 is TGTGCCAGTACCAACACGAACCGGGACAGCAATCAGCCCCAGCATTTT. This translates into CASTNTNRDSNQPQHF.

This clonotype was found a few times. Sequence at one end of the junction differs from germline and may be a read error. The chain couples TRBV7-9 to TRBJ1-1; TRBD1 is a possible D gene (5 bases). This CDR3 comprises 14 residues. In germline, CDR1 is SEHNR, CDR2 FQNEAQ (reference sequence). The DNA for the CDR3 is TGTGTCAGCAGCAATACAGGTGTTAACACTGAAGCTTTCTTT. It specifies CVSSNTGVNTEAFF.

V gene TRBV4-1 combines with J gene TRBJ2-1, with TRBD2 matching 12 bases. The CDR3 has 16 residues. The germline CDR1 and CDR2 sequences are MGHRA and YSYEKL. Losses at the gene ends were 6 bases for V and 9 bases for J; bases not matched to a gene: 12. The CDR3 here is CASSPGSSGRAGEQFF. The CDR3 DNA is TGCGCCAGCAGTCCAGGGTCTAGCGGGAGGGCCGGTGAGCAGTTCTTC.

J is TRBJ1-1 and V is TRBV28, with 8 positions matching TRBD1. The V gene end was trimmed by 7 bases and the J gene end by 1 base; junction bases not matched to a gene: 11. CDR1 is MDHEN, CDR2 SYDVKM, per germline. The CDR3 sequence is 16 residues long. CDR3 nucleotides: TGTGCCAGCACCCACAGGGGGGCCATTGGGAACACTGAAGCTTTCTTT. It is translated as CASTHRGAIGNTEAFF. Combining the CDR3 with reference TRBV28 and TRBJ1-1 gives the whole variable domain DVKVTQSSRYLVKRTGEKVFLECVQDMDHENMFWYRQDPGLGLRLIYFSYDVKMKEKGDIPEGYSVSREKKERFSLILESASTNQTSMYLCASTHRGAIGNTEAFFGQGTRLTVV.

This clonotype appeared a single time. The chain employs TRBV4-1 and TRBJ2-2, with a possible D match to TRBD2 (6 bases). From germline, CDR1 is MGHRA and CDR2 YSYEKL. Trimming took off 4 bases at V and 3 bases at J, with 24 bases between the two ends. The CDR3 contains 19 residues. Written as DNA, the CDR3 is TGCGCCAGCAGCCGAACAAGTTACCCTAGCGTAGGGGACACCGGGGAGCTGTTTTTT. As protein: CASSRTSYPSVGDTGELFF.

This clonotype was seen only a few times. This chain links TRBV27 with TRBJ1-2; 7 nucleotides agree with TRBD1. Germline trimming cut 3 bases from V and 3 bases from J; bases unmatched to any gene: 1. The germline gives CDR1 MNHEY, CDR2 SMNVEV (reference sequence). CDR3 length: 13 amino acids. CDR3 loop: CASSFGTDYGYTF. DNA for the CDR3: TGTGCCAGCAGTTTCGGGACAGACTATGGCTACACCTTC.

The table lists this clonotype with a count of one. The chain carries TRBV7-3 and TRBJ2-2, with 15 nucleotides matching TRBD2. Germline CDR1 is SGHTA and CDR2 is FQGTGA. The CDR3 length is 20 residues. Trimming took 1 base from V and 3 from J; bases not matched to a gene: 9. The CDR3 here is CASSLMAGGLAGGDTGELFF. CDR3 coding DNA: TGTGCCAGCAGCTTAATGGCGGGGGGACTAGCGGGAGGAGACACCGGGGAGCTGTTTTTT.

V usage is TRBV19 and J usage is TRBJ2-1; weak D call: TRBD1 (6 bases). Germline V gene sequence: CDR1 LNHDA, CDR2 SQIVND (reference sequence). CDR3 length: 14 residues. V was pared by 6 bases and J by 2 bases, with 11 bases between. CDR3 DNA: TGTGCCAGTAGGGCGGACAGTCCCTACAATGAGCAGTTCTTC. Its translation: CASRADSPYNEQFF.

This CDR3 is CASSEKDTIYF. CDR3 coding DNA: TGTGCCAGCAGTGAGAAGGACACCATATATTTT. The V gene is TRBV6-1, the J gene TRBJ1-3, with D uncertain. Trimming removed 3 bases at V and 8 bases at J, with 5 bases between. Germline V lookup: CDR1 MNHNS, CDR2 SASEGT. This CDR3 contains 11 residues.

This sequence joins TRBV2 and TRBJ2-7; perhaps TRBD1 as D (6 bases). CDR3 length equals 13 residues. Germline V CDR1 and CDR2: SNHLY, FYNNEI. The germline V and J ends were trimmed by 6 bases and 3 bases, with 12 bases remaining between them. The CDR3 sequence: CASRDSLFYEQYF. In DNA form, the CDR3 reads TGTGCCAGCAGGGACAGCCTCTTCTACGAGCAGTACTTC.

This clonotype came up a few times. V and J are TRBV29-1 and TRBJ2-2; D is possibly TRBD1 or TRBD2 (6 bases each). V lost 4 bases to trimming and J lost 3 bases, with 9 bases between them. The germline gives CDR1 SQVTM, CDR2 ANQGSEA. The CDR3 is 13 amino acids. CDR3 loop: CSVAGAYTGELFF. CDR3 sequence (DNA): TGCAGCGTTGCGGGGGCTTACACCGGGGAGCTGTTTTTT.

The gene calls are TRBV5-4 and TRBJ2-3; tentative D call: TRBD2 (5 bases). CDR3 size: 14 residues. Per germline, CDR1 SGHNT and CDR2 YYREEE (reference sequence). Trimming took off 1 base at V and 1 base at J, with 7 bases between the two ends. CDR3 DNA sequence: TGTGCCAGCAGCTTGCGGGAAGGCACAGATACGCAGTATTTT. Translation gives CASSLREGTDTQYF.

The CDR3 spells CASSGWDRDQPQHF. In DNA, the CDR3 is TGTGCCAGCAGCGGTTGGGACCGAGATCAGCCCCAGCATTTT. The V and J genes are TRBV9 and TRBJ1-5; D might be TRBD1 (5 bases). The CDR3 length is 14 residues. Deletions cut 3 bases from V and 5 bases from J, with 12 bases between. Germline CDR1 is SGDLS and CDR2 is YYNGEE.